This T cell receptor (beta chain) was recorded in a study of regulatory T cells in long-lasting Graves disease. Time point given: persistent/refractory GD, antithyroid drugs over 5 years with positive TRAb. RNA extracted from PBMCs served as the sequencing template. The sample holds many counts of this clonotype. What it recognizes is unknown. The ends were cut back, 4 bases at V and 2 bases at J, with 13 bases in the middle. This CDR3 is built from 15 residues. Germline V CDR1 and CDR2: KGHDR, SFDVKD. Libraries of TCR beta came from iRepertoire HTBI primers plus Arm-PCR of CDR3 regions. TCRdb itself ran the multiplex PCR reads through MiXCR, one entry per CDR3 protein. The data show fewer than 400,000 distinct CDR3 sequences, less than 25% seen once. General study findings and limits: When disease was persistent, TRBV28, TRBJ1-2 and TRBJ2-5 were the favored segments.

The clonotype originates from a female donor with Graves disease. The chain couples TRBV24-1 to TRBJ1-2, with D perhaps matching TRBD1 (6 bases). Source: peripheral blood mononuclear cells (PBMCs), taken when the disease was refractory, from a patient treated with antithyroid drugs. For the CDR3, the DNA is TGTGCCACCAGTGACAAAACGACAGGCAACTATGGCTACACCTTC. Its protein product is CATSDKTTGNYGYTF.